This TCR beta chain was profiled in a study of cytomegalovirus exposure and HLA in healthy donors. Overall study: The 666 first-cohort repertoires shared a platform with the approximately 130 validation repertoires, as reported in a later analysis. Study-wide findings and caveats: Researchers reported that a few CMV-associated chains were confirmed in vitro as CMV antigen-specific. First-cohort TCR clusters were later found to tend to co-occur in the 90 to 150 validation repertoires. The classifier reportedly diagnosed cytomegalovirus status with high specificity and sensitivity.

Concerning this clone itself: What it binds is unknown.

The CDR3 loop spans 14 amino acids. The V gene's germline CDR1 is KGHSH and CDR2 LQKENI. V lost 7 bases, J lost 4 bases, and 16 bases lay in between. Only in-frame clones appear in the TCRdb table, and some are missing; sequencing was by immunoSEQ multiplex PCR. The table has approximately 110,000 clones, over 90% seen once. The clonotype was recovered from a woman between 18 and 30 years old in good health and CMV-seronegative. Sequenced input: PBMCs. The V and J genes are TRBV18 and TRBJ1-2, with D maybe TRBD1 (5 bases). The CDR3, as DNA: TGTGCCAGCTACACCCCGGGGGGGGGCTATGGCTACACCTTC. It specifies CASYTPGGGYGYTF.